This is a list of T cell receptor beta chains from one sample in a study of shared clonotypes between healthy human individuals. Data came from immunoSEQ multiplex PCR; TCRdb stores just in-frame clones and leaves some out. Among about 1,800,000 clones listed, over 85% were seen once. Input material: naive CD8+ T cells sorted from blood. The receptors shown here come from a man aged 18 to 29 in good health. Both conserved end residues are part of each CDR3. The order of the fields is D gene, V gene, J gene, CDR3 protein. The D gene is left open where the match is weak.

>TRBD1|TRBV6-1|TRBJ2-3
CASSEGPTGAALPSTDTQYF
>-|TRBV9|TRBJ2-1
CASSVGTSYNEQFF
>TRBD1|TRBV27|TRBJ1-1
CASSLGVTGMATEAFF
>TRBD1|TRBV9|TRBJ2-2
CASSARTGHFTGELFF
>-|TRBV6-5|TRBJ1-6
CASSSLQGYIGSPLHF
>-|TRBV19|TRBJ1-2
CASSILGTSYGYTF
>TRBD2|TRBV10-1|TRBJ2-5
CASSGTSGGIGYQETQYF
>TRBD2|TRBV18|TRBJ2-1
CASSPSGGSDEQFF
>TRBD2|TRBV7-3|TRBJ2-7
CASSLAGDPPREQYF
>-|TRBV23-1|TRBJ1-2
CASSQISPGEYNYGYTF
>TRBD2|TRBV7-8|TRBJ2-5
CASSLVLAGGPAETQYF
>-|TRBV7-2|TRBJ2-7
CASSSPSSGFYEQYF
>-|TRBV27|TRBJ2-2
CASSLMSGNTGELFF
>TRBD2|TRBV7-9|TRBJ2-7
CASSFLAGGSYEQYF
>-|TRBV12-1|TRBJ1-1
CASSFVIWRLELEAFF
>-|TRBV4-1|TRBJ2-3
CASSQANTDTQYF
>-|TRBV6-1|TRBJ1-5
CASSDGRYQPQHF
>-|TRBV5-6|TRBJ2-2
CASSLARAAGELFF
>-|TRBV7-7|TRBJ2-1
CASSLPAARGGNEQFF
>TRBD2|TRBV4-1|TRBJ2-4
CASSQDLPGGLAKNIQYF
>TRBD2|TRBV5-1|TRBJ2-3
CASSFGGGQGDTQYF
>TRBD1|TRBV9|TRBJ1-3
CASSPWTGQSGNTIYF
>-|TRBV6-1|TRBJ2-1
CASGTAQGYYNEQFF
>-|TRBV27|TRBJ1-2
CASNGPVNYGYTF
>-|TRBV4-1|TRBJ2-1
CASSQLLGPSSYNEQFF
>-|TRBV5-4|TRBJ1-2
CASSLREQGPNYGYTF
>-|TRBV6-5|TRBJ1-1
CASSYVSVNTEAFF
>-|TRBV29-1|TRBJ2-3
CSAEYTSTDTQYF
>-|TRBV7-1|TRBJ2-6
CASSCSCHGQSRANVLTF
>-|TRBV29-1|TRBJ2-7
CSVKRYEQYF
>-|TRBV4-1|TRBJ2-2
CASRPSTGELFF
>-|TRBV7-9|TRBJ2-1
CASSQGTNEQFF
>TRBD2|TRBV2|TRBJ2-7
CASKEASGTDYEQYF
>-|TRBV7-9|TRBJ2-7
CASSLGGNRNEQYF
>TRBD1|TRBV4-1|TRBJ2-7
CASSATGGVSYEQYF
>-|TRBV1|TRBJ2-1
CTSSQTPGRGLYEQFF
>-|TRBV7-2|TRBJ2-1
CASSLYSEQFF
>-|TRBV30|TRBJ2-2
CAWRGQNTGELFF
>TRBD2|TRBV28|TRBJ2-3
CASSLSVTAGVNTSTDTQYF
>-|TRBV4-3|TRBJ2-1
CASSQGGYNEQFF
>-|TRBV6-5|TRBJ1-1
CASTLQGGNTEAFF
>TRBD1|TRBV5-8|TRBJ2-5
CASSLGQGEGQETQYF
>-|TRBV27|TRBJ2-7
CASSFGNEQYF
>-|TRBV5-4|TRBJ2-2
CASSSDRDTGELFF
>-|TRBV28|TRBJ2-1
CASSSLAESSYNEQFF
>TRBD2|TRBV10-3|TRBJ2-7
CASRGGSPYEQYF
>-|TRBV13|TRBJ1-1
CASSDRWSEAFF
>-|TRBV19|TRBJ2-7
CASSMGISYEQYF